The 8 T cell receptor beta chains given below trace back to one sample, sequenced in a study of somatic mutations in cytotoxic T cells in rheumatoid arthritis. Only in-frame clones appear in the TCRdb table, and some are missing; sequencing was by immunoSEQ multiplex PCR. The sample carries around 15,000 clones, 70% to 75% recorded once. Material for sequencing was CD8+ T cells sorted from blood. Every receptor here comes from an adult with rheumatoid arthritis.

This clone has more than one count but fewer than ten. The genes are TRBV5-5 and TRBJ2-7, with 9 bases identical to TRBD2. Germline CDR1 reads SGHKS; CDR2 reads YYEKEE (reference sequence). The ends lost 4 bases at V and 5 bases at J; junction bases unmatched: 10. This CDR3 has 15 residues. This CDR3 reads CASSPEGSGGHEQYF. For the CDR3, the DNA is TGTGCCAGCAGCCCTGAAGGTAGCGGGGGTCACGAGCAGTACTTC.

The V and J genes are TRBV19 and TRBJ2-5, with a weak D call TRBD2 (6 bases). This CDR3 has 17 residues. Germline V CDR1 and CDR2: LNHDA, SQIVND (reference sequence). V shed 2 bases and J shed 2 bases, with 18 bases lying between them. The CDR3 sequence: CASSIRPGGEDQETQYF. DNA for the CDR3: TGTGCCAGTAGTATACGTCCTGGCGGGGAGGATCAAGAGACCCAGTACTTC.

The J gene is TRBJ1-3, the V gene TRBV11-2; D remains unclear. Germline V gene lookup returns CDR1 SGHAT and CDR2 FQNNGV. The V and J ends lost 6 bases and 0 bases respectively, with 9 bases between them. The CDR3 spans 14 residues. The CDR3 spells CASRDGSSGNTIYF. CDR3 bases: TGTGCCAGCAGGGACGGGAGCTCTGGAAACACCATATATTTT.

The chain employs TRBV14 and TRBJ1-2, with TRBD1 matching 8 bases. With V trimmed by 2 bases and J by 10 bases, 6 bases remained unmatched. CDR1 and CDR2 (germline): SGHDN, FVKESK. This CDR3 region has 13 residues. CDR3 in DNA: TGTGCCAGCAGCCAATTGTCGGACAGGGCCTACACCTTC. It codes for CASSQLSDRAYTF.

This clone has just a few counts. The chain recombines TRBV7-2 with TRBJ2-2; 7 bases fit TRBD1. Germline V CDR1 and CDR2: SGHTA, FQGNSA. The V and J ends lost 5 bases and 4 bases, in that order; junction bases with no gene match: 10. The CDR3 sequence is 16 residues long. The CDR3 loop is CASSEDRAVGTGELFF. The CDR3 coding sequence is TGTGCCAGCAGCGAAGACAGGGCGGTAGGCACCGGGGAGCTGTTTTTT. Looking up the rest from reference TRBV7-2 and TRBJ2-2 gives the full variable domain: GAGVSQSPSNKVTEKGKDVELRCDPISGHTALYWYRQSLGQGLEFLIYFQGNSAPDKSGLPSDRFSAERTGGSVSTLTIQRTQQEDSAVYLCASSEDRAVGTGELFFGEGSRLTVL.

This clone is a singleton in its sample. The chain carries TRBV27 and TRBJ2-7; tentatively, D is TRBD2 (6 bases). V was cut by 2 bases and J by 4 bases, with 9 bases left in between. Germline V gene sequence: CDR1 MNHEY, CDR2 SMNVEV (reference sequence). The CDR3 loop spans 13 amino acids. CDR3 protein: CASSLLASYEQYF. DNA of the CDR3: TGTGCCAGCAGTTTACTAGCGTCGTACGAGCAGTACTTC.

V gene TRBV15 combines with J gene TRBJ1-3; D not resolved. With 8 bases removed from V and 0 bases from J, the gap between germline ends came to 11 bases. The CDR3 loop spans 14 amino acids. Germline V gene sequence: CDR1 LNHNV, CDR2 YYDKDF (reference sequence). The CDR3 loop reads CATFGPTSGNTIYF. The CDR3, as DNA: TGTGCCACCTTTGGGCCGACCTCTGGAAACACCATATATTTT.

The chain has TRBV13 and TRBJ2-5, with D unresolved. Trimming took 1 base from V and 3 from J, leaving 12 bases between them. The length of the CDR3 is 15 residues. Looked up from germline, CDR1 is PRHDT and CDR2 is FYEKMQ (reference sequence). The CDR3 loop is CASSLAGLVKETQYF. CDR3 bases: TGTGCCAGCAGCTTAGCTGGGCTGGTTAAAGAGACCCAGTACTTC.